This T cell receptor beta chain appears in the sequencing data of a study of T cells in Graves' hyperthyroidism and ophthalmopathy. V was trimmed by 0 bases and J by 1 base, leaving 7 bases between them. CDR1 and CDR2 from the germline V gene are LGHDT and YNNKEL (reference sequence). This CDR3 is 15 amino acids long. Researchers amplified the TCR beta CDR3 regions from RNA transcripts. TCR CDR3 underwent first-round RT-PCR with the HTBI primer set. TCRdb re-called the multiplex PCR reads with MiXCR, one entry per CDR3 protein. The sample lists 450,000 to 550,000 distinct CDR3 sequences, roughly 24% occurring once. The study included ophthalmopathy patients with Clinical Activity Score at least 3, NOSPECS grade at least 4 and duration under 3 months. Patients showing uncontrolled infection, other autoimmune disease, pregnancy or lactation were ineligible. The diagnostic basis comprised clinical symptoms, serum thyroxine and TRAb, thyroid ultrasound and orbital computed tomography. Fresh peripheral blood, about 9.6 ml, yielded the PBMCs.

The sequencing sample was made of blood. The TCR comes from a woman aged 30 to 39 with Graves' ophthalmopathy. The chain carries TRBV3-1 and TRBJ1-3, with unresolved D. The CDR3 sequence: CASSQDRTSGNTIYF. DNA for the CDR3: TGTGCCAGCAGCCAAGATCGGACTTCTGGAAACACCATATATTTT.